The TCR beta chain described here comes from a study of Graves' ophthalmopathy and Graves' hyperthyroidism. Clinical symptoms and serum thyroxine were used for diagnosis; TRAb, thyroid ultrasound and orbital computed tomography were also relied on. This clonotype has only a few counts. The antigen remains unidentified. The CDR3 has 15 residues. V lost 7 bases, J lost 7 bases, and 11 bases stayed unmatched. RNA transcripts were the source from which TCR beta CDR3 regions were amplified. HTBI primers served in a first-round RT-PCR, which a second-round multiplex PCR followed. Using its own MiXCR run on the multiplex PCR reads, TCRdb lists one record per CDR3 protein. This table holds around 1.1 million distinct CDR3 sequences, less than 45% found once. Whole-study results and caveats: Most expanded thyroid clonotypes above 0.001 frequency also appeared in blood. The study's model predicted ophthalmopathy progression at around 70% sensitivity and around 75% specificity.

V and J are TRBV12-3 or TRBV12-4 and TRBJ2-2, with 8 bases matching TRBD2. The clonotype comes from an adult man with Graves' hyperthyroidism. Specimen: peripheral blood or thyroid tissue (not recorded which). CDR3 region: CASTTGTSVIGELFF. The CDR3 coding sequence is TGTGCCAGCACCACCGGGACTAGTGTTATCGGGGAGCTGTTTTTT.